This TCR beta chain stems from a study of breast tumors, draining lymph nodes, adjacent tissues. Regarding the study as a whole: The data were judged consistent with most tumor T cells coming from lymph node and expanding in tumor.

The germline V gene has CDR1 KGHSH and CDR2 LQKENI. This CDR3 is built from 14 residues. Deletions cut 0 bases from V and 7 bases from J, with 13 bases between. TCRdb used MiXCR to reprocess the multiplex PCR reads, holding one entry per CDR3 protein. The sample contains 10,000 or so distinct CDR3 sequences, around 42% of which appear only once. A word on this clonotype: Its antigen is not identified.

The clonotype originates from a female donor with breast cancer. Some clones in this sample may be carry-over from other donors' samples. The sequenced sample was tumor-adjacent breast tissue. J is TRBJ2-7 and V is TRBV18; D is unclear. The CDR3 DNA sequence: TGTGCCAGCTCACCACCGCCCCCTAGAGTTGAGCAGTACTTC. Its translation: CASSPPPPRVEQYF.